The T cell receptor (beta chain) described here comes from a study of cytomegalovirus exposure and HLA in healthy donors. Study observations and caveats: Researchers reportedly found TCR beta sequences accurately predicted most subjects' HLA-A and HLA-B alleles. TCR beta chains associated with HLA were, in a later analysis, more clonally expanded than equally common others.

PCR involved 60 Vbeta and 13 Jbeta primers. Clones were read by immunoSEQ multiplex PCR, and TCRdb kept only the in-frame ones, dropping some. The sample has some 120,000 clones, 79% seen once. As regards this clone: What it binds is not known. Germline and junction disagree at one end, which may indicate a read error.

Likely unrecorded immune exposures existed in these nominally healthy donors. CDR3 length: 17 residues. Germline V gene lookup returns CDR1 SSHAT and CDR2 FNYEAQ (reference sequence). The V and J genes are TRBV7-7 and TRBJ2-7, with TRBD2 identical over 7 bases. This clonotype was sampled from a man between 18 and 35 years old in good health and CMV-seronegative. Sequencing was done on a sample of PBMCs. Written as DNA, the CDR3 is TGTGCTAGCAGCTTAGCACGCGGGAGCACCAGCTCCTACGAGCAGTACTTC. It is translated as CASSLARGSTSSYEQYF.